These 24 T cell receptor beta chains came from one sample sequenced in a study of OX40 agonist ivuxolimab in advanced cancers. Sequencing used immunoSEQ multiplex PCR; TCRdb keeps in-frame clones, though not all of them. The sample yields approximately 60,000 clones, around 90% seen once. Sequenced here: CD4+ or CD8+ T cells sorted from blood, sampled in a trial of the OX40 agonist ivuxolimab. These receptors were collected from an adult with an advanced solid tumor such as melanoma, head and neck, liver or kidney cancer.

DNA for the CDR3: TGCAGCGCGGAGGGGAGTACACCCTACAATGAGCAGTTCTTC. This translates into CSAEGSTPYNEQFF. The chain is built from TRBV29-1 and TRBJ2-1; D is possibly TRBD2 (6 bases). Germline CDR1 reads SQVTM; CDR2 reads ANQGSEA. V was clipped by 7 bases and J by 2 bases, with 15 bases between them. CDR3 length: 14 amino acids.

This clone has a single count. This chain links TRBV7-2 with TRBJ2-1; TRBD2 aligns across 14 bases. The ends lost 3 bases at V and 7 bases at J; junction bases unmatched: 8. Germline CDR1 is SGHTA and CDR2 is FQGNSA. The CDR3 spans 17 residues. CDR3 amino acids: CASSLASGTSGSNEQFF. CDR3 DNA sequence: TGTGCCAGCAGCTTGGCCTCCGGGACTAGCGGGAGTAATGAGCAGTTCTTC.

The chain carries TRBV5-1 and TRBJ2-1; D is possibly TRBD2 (5 bases). The V and J ends lost 7 bases and 5 bases respectively, with 10 bases between them. Germline CDR1 and CDR2: SGHRS and YFSETQ. The CDR3 consists of 12 residues. The CDR3 nucleotides are TGCGCCAGCGCCCAGCGGAACAATGAGCAGTTCTTC. Translating gives CASAQRNNEQFF.

The V gene is TRBV18, the J gene TRBJ2-7; D possibly corresponds to TRBD1 (5 bases). V lost 3 bases, J lost 7 bases, and 19 bases lay in between. Germline values: CDR1 KGHSH, CDR2 LQKENI. The CDR3 is made up of 15 amino acids. The CDR3, as DNA: TGTGCCAGCTCACCGAGGTCGCCAGGGCTAGAAGAGCAGTACTTC. It codes for CASSPRSPGLEEQYF.

This chain joins TRBV9 and TRBJ2-5; 9 nucleotides agree with TRBD2. This CDR3 spans 16 amino acids. CDR1 SGDLS and CDR2 YYNGEE come from the germline V gene. V was pared by 1 base and J by 0 bases, with 4 bases of the junction left unmatched. CDR3 loop: CASSVSLAGNQETQYF. CDR3 DNA: TGTGCCAGCAGCGTATCGCTAGCGGGAAACCAAGAGACCCAGTACTTC.

The genes are TRBV9 and TRBJ2-1, with 11 positions matching TRBD2. This CDR3 is built from 17 residues. Germline trimming cut 0 bases from V and 5 bases from J; bases unmatched to any gene: 7. Germline V gene lookup returns CDR1 SGDLS and CDR2 YYNGEE. CDR3: CASSVAPTSGSHNEQFF. CDR3 sequence (DNA): TGTGCCAGCAGCGTAGCCCCCACTAGCGGGAGCCACAATGAGCAGTTCTTC.

The CDR3 reads CASPSGRGRNNEQFF. CDR3 DNA sequence: TGTGCCAGCCCCTCCGGAAGGGGAAGGAACAATGAGCAGTTCTTC. The rearrangement joins TRBV5-4 to TRBJ2-1; D might be TRBD1 (5 bases). V was pared by 7 bases and J by 5 bases, with 19 bases between. Germline CDR1 SGHNT, CDR2 YYREEE (reference sequence). CDR3 length equals 15 residues.

V is TRBV11-2 and J is TRBJ2-5, with 9 nucleotides matching TRBD2. Germline loops: CDR1 SGHAT, CDR2 FQNNGV. The CDR3 extends over 16 amino acids. V was pared by 3 bases and J by 4 bases, with 9 bases of the junction left unmatched. CDR3 nucleotides: TGTGCCAGCAGCTTCATATTAGCGGGAGTGGGAGAGACCCAGTACTTC. Its protein product is CASSFILAGVGETQYF. The full variable domain, rest sourced from reference TRBV11-2 and TRBJ2-5, is EAGVAQSPRYKIIEKRQSVAFWCNPISGHATLYWYQQILGQGPKLLIQFQNNGVVDDSQLPKDRFSAERLKGVDSTLKIQPAKLEDSAVYLCASSFILAGVGETQYFGPGTRLLVL.

The chain recombines TRBV5-1 with TRBJ2-3; 7 bases map to TRBD1. Germline V gene lookup returns CDR1 SGHRS and CDR2 YFSETQ. V lost 1 base and J lost 2; bases outside the gene matches: 4. The length of the CDR3 is 15 residues. CDR3 loop: CASSLPTGSTDTQYF. The CDR3 DNA reads TGCGCCAGCAGCTTGCCGACAGGGTCCACAGATACGCAGTATTTT.

This rearrangement joins TRBV11-2 to TRBJ2-7, with D perhaps TRBD1 or TRBD2 (7 bases each). V dropped 4 bases and J dropped 3 bases, with 13 bases sitting between them. CDR1 is SGHAT and CDR2 is FQNNGV in the germline V gene. The CDR3 extends over 14 amino acids. This CDR3 is CASSSQGGSYEQYF. CDR3 bases: TGTGCCAGCAGCTCCCAGGGGGGGAGCTACGAGCAGTACTTC.

This clone was detected only a few times. The J gene is TRBJ2-5, the V gene TRBV4-2, with 9 bases aligning to TRBD2. CDR3 length: 15 residues. The V segment lost 1 base and the J segment 2 bases; nucleotides outside the gene matches: 2. CDR1 is LGHNA, CDR2 YNFKEQ, per germline. The CDR3: CASSQATSGQETQYF. The CDR3 nucleotides read TGTGCCAGCAGCCAAGCGACTAGCGGACAAGAGACCCAGTACTTC.

The CDR3 coding sequence is TGTGCCAGCAGTCTACAGGGGAGGGGCACCATATATTTT. This gives the protein CASSLQGRGTIYF. V and J are TRBV2 and TRBJ1-3; 7 bases are shared with TRBD1. The CDR3 totals 13 residues. Looked up from germline, CDR1 is SNHLY and CDR2 is FYNNEI. With 5 bases clipped from V and 9 bases from J, the junction kept 7 bases outside the gene matches.

The chain links TRBV19 to TRBJ2-3; D unclear. The ends were cut back, 6 bases at V and 1 base at J, with 11 bases in the middle. Germline values: CDR1 LNHDA, CDR2 SQIVND (reference sequence). The CDR3 runs to 14 residues. CDR3 in amino acids: CASSFTDRTDTQYF. The CDR3 nucleotides are TGTGCCAGTAGCTTCACGGACCGCACAGATACGCAGTATTTT.

The genes are TRBV21-1 and TRBJ2-5; TRBD1, the table's D call, was not compared with the DNA. TRBV21-1 is labeled a pseudogene. This CDR3 spans 16 amino acids. The chain's CDR3 is CASSKARRRGRATQYF. CDR3 sequence (DNA): TGTGCCAGCAGCAAAGCGCGCAGGAGGGGGCGGGCGACCCAGTACTTC.

This chain uses TRBV27 with TRBJ2-5; D may correspond to TRBD1 or TRBD2 (5 bases each). Per the germline V gene, CDR1 is MNHEY and CDR2 is SMNVEV (reference sequence). This CDR3 spans 14 amino acids. The ends were cut back, 5 bases at V and 6 bases at J, with 16 bases in the middle. In DNA, the CDR3 is TGTGCCAGCAGTCCCCGACGGGACCTTCAGACCCAGTACTTC. It yields the protein CASSPRRDLQTQYF.

This chain links TRBV6-6 with TRBJ1-4; D not resolved. V lost 5 bases and J 5 bases, leaving 6 bases between the germline ends. In germline, CDR1 is MNHNY, CDR2 SVGAGI (reference sequence). This CDR3 region has 12 residues. CDR3 protein: CASSKFNEKLFF. CDR3 nucleotide sequence: TGTGCCAGCAGTAAATTCAATGAAAAACTGTTTTTT.

This clone was found a few times. The chain employs TRBV7-9 and TRBJ1-1; 7 bases fit TRBD1. CDR1 is SEHNR, CDR2 FQNEAQ, per germline (reference sequence). V lost 2 bases and J lost 6; bases outside the gene matches: 3. The CDR3 has 13 amino acids. The CDR3 region has the DNA TGTGCCAGCAGCTTAAGGGACAGTTCTGAAGCTTTCTTT. Translating it yields CASSLRDSSEAFF.

This clone was detected only once. The chain uses TRBV5-1 and TRBJ2-2; D perhaps matches TRBD1 (6 bases). Germline V CDR1 and CDR2: SGHRS, YFSETQ. Trimming cost V 4 bases and J 4 bases, with 14 bases left between them. The CDR3 length is 15 residues. For the CDR3, the DNA is TGCGCCAGCAGCGGTCGACAGGACACCACCGGGGAGCTGTTTTTT. This translates into CASSGRQDTTGELFF.

The V and J genes are TRBV5-1 and TRBJ2-3, with TRBD1 as a possible D gene (6 bases). The CDR3 extends over 14 amino acids. Trimming took 4 bases from V and 5 from J, leaving 14 bases between them. Germline V gene sequence: CDR1 SGHRS, CDR2 YFSETQ. CDR3: CASSAGTGLDTQYF. In DNA form, the CDR3 reads TGCGCCAGCAGCGCGGGTACAGGGTTAGATACGCAGTATTTT.

The J gene is TRBJ1-1, the V gene TRBV19; weak D call: TRBD1 (6 bases). Germline-derived CDR1 and CDR2 are LNHDA and SQIVND (reference sequence). The CDR3 has 12 amino acids. Trimming shortened V by 7 bases and J by 7 bases, and 13 bases separated the two germline ends. The chain's CDR3 is CASTLGGNEAFF. CDR3 DNA sequence: TGTGCCAGTACCCTAGGGGGGAATGAAGCTTTCTTT. The whole variable domain, remainder taken from reference TRBV19 and TRBJ1-1, is DGGITQSPKYLFRKEGQNVTLSCEQNLNHDAMYWYRQDPGQGLRLIYYSQIVNDFQKGDIAEGYSVSREKKESFPLTVTSAQKNPTAFYLCASTLGGNEAFFGQGTRLTVV.

V gene TRBV6-1 combines with J gene TRBJ1-5; D gene unclear. The CDR3 is 12 residues long. Germline V gives CDR1 MNHNS, CDR2 SASEGT. V was cut by 6 bases and J by 1 base, with 4 bases left in between. Here the CDR3 DNA reads TGTGCCAGCAGGTGGAGCAATCAGCCCCAGCATTTT. Its translation: CASRWSNQPQHF.

The chain combines TRBV18 with TRBJ1-2; 8 bases are a match to TRBD1. This CDR3 region has 16 residues. From germline, CDR1 is KGHSH and CDR2 LQKENI. V dropped 0 bases and J dropped 0; count of bases not matched to a gene: 3. As DNA, the CDR3 is TGTGCCAGCTCACCACCGACAGGGGAAGCTAACTATGGCTACACCTTC. This translates into CASSPPTGEANYGYTF.

The chain carries TRBV30 and TRBJ2-1; maybe TRBD1 (6 bases). The germline gives CDR1 GTSNPN, CDR2 SVGIG (reference sequence). The V gene lost 6 bases and the J gene lost 0 bases, with 15 bases spanning the gap. CDR3 length: 15 residues. CDR3: CACSGTQLSYNEQFF. CDR3 DNA sequence: TGTGCCTGCTCCGGGACACAACTCTCCTACAATGAGCAGTTCTTC. Full variable domain (missing parts from reference TRBV30 and TRBJ2-1): SQTIHQWPATLVQPVGSPLSLECTVEGTSNPNLYWYRQAAGRGLQLLFYSVGIGQISSEVPQNLSASRPQDRQFILSSKKLLLSDSGFYLCACSGTQLSYNEQFFGPGTRLTVL.

This chain links TRBV7-8 with TRBJ2-1; D uncertain. CDR1 is SGHVS, CDR2 FQNEAQ, per germline. The CDR3 contains 15 residues. V was clipped by 5 bases and J by 1 base, with 12 bases between them. CDR3 residues: CASSPSIGSYNEQFF. In DNA, the CDR3 is TGTGCCAGCAGCCCGAGCATTGGGTCCTACAATGAGCAGTTCTTC.